These 25 T cell receptor beta chains originate from one sample sequenced in a study of early T cells in non-severe SARS-CoV-2 infection. Each CDR3 protein gets one entry after TCRdb re-called the 5' RACE reads with MiXCR. The table lists roughly 40,000 distinct CDR3 sequences, roughly 5% of them singletons, with roughly 5% in the top ten. The sample taken for sequencing was whole blood. These receptors were obtained from an adult who was a healthcare worker with PCR-confirmed SARS-CoV-2 infection or an uninfected control (not recorded which).

There are many counts of this clonotype. This chain joins TRBV7-9 and TRBJ2-5; D assignment may be TRBD1 or TRBD2 (5 bases each). This CDR3 has 16 residues. V gave up 0 bases and J gave up 5 bases, with 16 bases separating them. Germline CDR1 reads SEHNR; CDR2 reads FQNEAQ (reference sequence). The CDR3: CASSLAGTWDKETQYF. In nucleotides, the CDR3 is TGTGCCAGCAGCTTAGCCGGGACCTGGGATAAGGAGACCCAGTACTTC.

This clonotype has a count of ten or more. The chain carries TRBV11-2 and TRBJ2-7, with D perhaps given as TRBD1 or TRBD2 (5 bases each). Germline V CDR1 and CDR2: SGHAT, FQNNGV. The CDR3 is 18 amino acids. Trimming removed 0 bases at V and 1 base at J, with 19 bases between. CDR3 sequence: CASSLDLFKGTASYEQYF. DNA of the CDR3: TGTGCCAGCAGCTTAGATCTCTTCAAAGGGACGGCTTCCTACGAGCAGTACTTC.

This clonotype was detected ten times or more. The genes are TRBV27 and TRBJ1-5; D call uncertain. The V gene's germline CDR1 is MNHEY and CDR2 SMNVEV (reference sequence). V was pared by 3 bases and J by 3 bases, with 6 bases between. CDR3 length equals 13 residues. CDR3 nucleotides: TGTGCCAGCAGTTTTAAGGTCAATCAGCCCCAGCATTTT. Its protein is CASSFKVNQPQHF.

This chain links TRBV18 with TRBJ2-3; no definite D call. The V and J ends lost 1 base and 0 bases respectively, with 11 bases between them. This CDR3 is 16 amino acids long. Germline V lookup: CDR1 KGHSH, CDR2 LQKENI. The CDR3 spells CASSPLGGTSTDTQYF. The CDR3 coding sequence is TGTGCCAGCTCACCACTGGGTGGAACTAGCACAGATACGCAGTATTTT.

The rearrangement links TRBV18 to TRBJ2-7; D ambiguous. Trimming pared 2 bases from V and 0 bases from J, leaving 11 bases between. Germline V gives CDR1 KGHSH, CDR2 LQKENI. The CDR3 loop spans 15 amino acids. This CDR3 is CASSPSSVNSYEQYF. For the CDR3, the DNA is TGTGCCAGCTCACCAAGTTCGGTCAACTCCTACGAGCAGTACTTC.

This clonotype was seen at least ten times. V is TRBV10-1 and J is TRBJ1-1; 7 nucleotides line up with TRBD1. V lost 5 bases and J lost 5; bases outside the gene matches: 5. This CDR3 comprises 13 residues. The V gene's germline CDR1 is WNHNN and CDR2 SYGVQD (reference sequence). The CDR3 is CASSRQGLTEAFF. The CDR3 DNA is TGCGCCAGCAGTAGACAGGGATTGACTGAAGCTTTCTTT.

This clonotype was observed many times. V and J are TRBV7-3 and TRBJ2-2, with a possible D match to TRBD1 (5 bases). The CDR3 is made up of 14 amino acids. Germline values: CDR1 SGHTA, CDR2 FQGTGA. The V gene lost 6 bases and the J gene lost 0 bases, with 8 bases spanning the gap. The chain's CDR3 is CASRRQPNTGELFF. The CDR3 DNA reads TGTGCCAGCAGGCGACAGCCGAACACCGGGGAGCTGTTTTTT.

Many counts were recorded for this clonotype. This chain joins TRBV5-4 and TRBJ2-2, with unresolved D. The V and J ends lost 4 bases and 4 bases respectively, with 17 bases between them. Germline CDR1 is SGHNT and CDR2 is YYREEE (reference sequence). This CDR3 has 16 amino acids. CDR3 DNA sequence: TGTGCCAGCAGCCTCCCCAGACTGATAGGCACCGGGGAGCTGTTTTTT. Protein product: CASSLPRLIGTGELFF.

This clonotype was recorded a few times. This rearrangement joins TRBV7-8 to TRBJ1-5; D is undetermined. Trimming took 0 bases from V and 7 from J, leaving 4 bases between them. CDR1 and CDR2 from the germline V gene are SGHVS and FQNEAQ. The CDR3 contains 12 residues. CDR3: CASSLAGQPQHF. As DNA, the CDR3 is TGTGCCAGCAGCTTAGCCGGACAGCCCCAGCATTTT.

This clonotype was seen only a few times. This rearrangement joins TRBV6-6 to TRBJ2-7; the match to TRBD2 covers 11 bases. The CDR3 covers 15 residues. V trimming: 5 bases; J trimming: 5 bases; junction bases outside the gene matches: 8. Germline V gene data show CDR1 as MNHNY and CDR2 as SVGAGI (reference sequence). The CDR3 region has the DNA TGTGCCAGCAGTACCGGGACTAGCGGCCTCCACGAGCAGTACTTC. Translated: CASSTGTSGLHEQYF.

This clonotype occurred many times. The chain couples TRBV19 to TRBJ1-2, with 10 bases matching TRBD1. With 4 bases clipped from V and 6 bases from J, the junction kept 2 bases outside the gene matches. The CDR3 spans 13 residues. Germline V CDR1 and CDR2: LNHDA, SQIVND (reference sequence). The CDR3 coding sequence is TGTGCCAGTAGTACCGGGACAGGGGATGGCTACACCTTC. Its translation: CASSTGTGDGYTF.

This clonotype was seen repeatedly, ten times or more. The chain combines TRBV2 with TRBJ1-6, with a tentative D call TRBD1 (5 bases). Germline values: CDR1 SNHLY, CDR2 FYNNEI. The CDR3 is made up of 15 amino acids. Trimming stripped 3 bases from V and 3 bases from J, with 9 bases between. CDR3 in DNA: TGTGCCAGCAGTGATGGGACCCTCTATAATTCACCCCTCCACTTT. Translating gives CASSDGTLYNSPLHF.

This clonotype was recorded at least ten times. This chain connects TRBV24-1 to TRBJ2-5; TRBD1 agrees at 7 bases. Germline V gives CDR1 KGHDR, CDR2 SFDVKD. The ends lost 1 base at V and 3 bases at J; junction bases unmatched: 4. The CDR3 contains 15 residues. CDR3 nucleotides: TGTGCCACCAGTGATTTTAGAGGGGGCAAAGAGACCCAGTACTTC. Translating gives CATSDFRGGKETQYF.

The V call is TRBV14, the J call TRBJ2-3; 7 bases align to TRBD2. Unmatched junction bases numbered 12, after V lost 4 bases and J lost 2 bases. The CDR3 loop spans 17 amino acids. The germline CDR1 and CDR2 sequences are SGHDN and FVKESK. The CDR3 sequence is CASSRRYSGATTDTQYF. In DNA form, the CDR3 reads TGTGCCAGCAGCCGGAGATACAGCGGGGCGACCACAGATACGCAGTATTTT. Full variable domain (rest looked up from reference TRBV14 and TRBJ2-3): EAGVTQFPSHSVIEKGQTVTLRCDPISGHDNLYWYRRVMGKEIKFLLHFVKESKQDESGMPNNRFLAERTGGTYSTLKVQPAELEDSGVYFCASSRRYSGATTDTQYFGPGTRLTVL.

The genes are TRBV30 and TRBJ1-6; 7 bases line up with TRBD1. The CDR3 runs to 14 residues. Per the germline V gene, CDR1 is GTSNPN and CDR2 is SVGIG (reference sequence). J lost 5 bases, V lost 2 bases, and 3 bases had no gene match. CDR3 residues: CAWSRDSNNSPLHF. The CDR3 nucleotides are TGTGCCTGGAGTAGGGACAGTAATAATTCACCCCTCCACTTT.

This clonotype was seen ten or more times. The gene calls are TRBV20-1 and TRBJ2-1; 9 bases map to TRBD2. The trim removed 3 bases at V and 4 bases at J, leaving 7 bases unmatched. The CDR3 has 15 amino acids. CDR1 and CDR2 (germline): DFQATT, SNEGSKA (reference sequence). CDR3: CSARGVAGVYNEQFF. The CDR3 region has the DNA TGCAGTGCTAGGGGAGTAGCGGGAGTATACAATGAGCAGTTCTTC.

This clonotype has more than one count but fewer than ten. This chain joins TRBV20-1 and TRBJ2-7, with D perhaps matching TRBD2 (5 bases). The ends were cut back, 3 bases at V and 5 bases at J, with 8 bases in the middle. This CDR3 has 11 residues. Germline CDR1 reads DFQATT; CDR2 reads SNEGSKA (reference sequence). As DNA, the CDR3 is TGCAGTGCTAGTCCCGGGGACGAGCAGTACTTC. Amino acids: CSASPGDEQYF.

V usage is TRBV7-9 and J usage is TRBJ1-1; TRBD1 matches at 7 bases. CDR3 length: 15 amino acids. V lost 1 base, J lost 4 bases, and 6 bases stayed unmatched. Germline lookup yields CDR1 SEHNR and CDR2 FQNEAQ (reference sequence). The CDR3 region has the DNA TGTGCCAGCAGCTTAGAAGGACAGGCGGGCACTGAAGCTTTCTTT. As protein: CASSLEGQAGTEAFF.

Many counts were recorded for this clonotype. This chain uses TRBV3-1 with TRBJ2-5, with 8 bases fitting TRBD2. CDR1 is LGHDT and CDR2 is YNNKEL in the germline V gene (reference sequence). J was trimmed by 2 bases and V by 1 base; bases with no gene match: 18. The CDR3 runs 20 residues. The chain's CDR3 is CASSQVPYDAGLVDQETQYF. CDR3 DNA sequence: TGTGCCAGCAGCCAAGTGCCCTATGACGCGGGACTAGTGGATCAAGAGACCCAGTACTTC.

This clonotype was found a few times. The chain couples TRBV7-3 to TRBJ2-1, with 9 bases aligning to TRBD2. V trimming: 5 bases; J trimming: 10 bases; junction bases outside the gene matches: 6. Looked up from germline, CDR1 is SGHTA and CDR2 is FQGTGA. This CDR3 has 13 amino acids. CDR3 coding DNA: TGTGCCAGCAGCACGGGACTAGCTCGGGAGCAGTTCTTC. This encodes CASSTGLAREQFF.

The rearrangement uses TRBV5-1 and TRBJ1-1, with TRBD1 matching 7 bases. Germline assignment: CDR1 SGHRS and CDR2 YFSETQ. Trimming cost V 7 bases and J 0 bases; bases outside gene matches: 3. This CDR3 region has 13 residues. In DNA, the CDR3 is TGCGCCAGCGGGACAGCCATGAACACTGAAGCTTTCTTT. Translation: CASGTAMNTEAFF.

In this sample, this clonotype turned up many times. The chain uses TRBV30 and TRBJ1-5; D might be TRBD1 (6 bases). Germline values: CDR1 GTSNPN, CDR2 SVGIG (reference sequence). The CDR3 is 13 amino acids. V lost 0 bases and J 7 bases, leaving 10 bases between the germline ends. CDR3 region: CAWSVWDKQPQHF. The CDR3 nucleotides read TGTGCCTGGAGTGTATGGGACAAACAGCCCCAGCATTTT.

This clonotype was detected ten times or more. The chain is built from TRBV6-4 and TRBJ2-1; TRBD2 aligns across 11 bases. In germline, CDR1 is MRHNA, CDR2 SNTAGT. V gave up 3 bases and J gave up 8 bases; unmatched junction bases: 9. There are 16 residues in the CDR3. The DNA of the CDR3 is TGTGCCAGCAGTGAAATCCCCGGGACTAGCGGCGATGAGCAGTTCTTC. Its protein product is CASSEIPGTSGDEQFF.

This clonotype was observed many times. CDR3 bases: TGCAGTGCTAGAGCACTAGACTCCTACAATGAGCAGTTCTTC. Translation: CSARALDSYNEQFF. The chain joins TRBV20-1 to TRBJ2-1; D possibly corresponds to TRBD2 (5 bases). CDR3 length: 14 amino acids. V lost 1 base and J 0 bases, leaving 7 bases between the germline ends. Germline CDR1 reads DFQATT; CDR2 reads SNEGSKA (reference sequence).

This clonotype was observed many times. CDR3 DNA: TGTGCCAGCAGCTCTCAAAACAATGAGCAGTTCTTC. The encoded protein is CASSSQNNEQFF. The V gene is TRBV11-2, the J gene TRBJ2-1; D gene uncertain. V was cut by 4 bases and J by 5 bases, with 6 bases left in between. CDR1 and CDR2 (germline): SGHAT, FQNNGV. The CDR3 is made up of 12 amino acids.